The clone carrying this T cell receptor (beta chain) was recorded a few times. The antigen is unknown. The study sequenced cultured CD4+ T cell DNA using the Oncomine TCR Beta short-read assay. Each CDR3 protein is one row after TCRdb ran MiXCR on the PCR reads. The sample lists approximately 17,000 distinct CDR3 sequences, roughly 52% occurring once. This sample is drawn from a study of vaccination and CD4 T cells after COVID-19. Study background: Convalescent patients, SARS-CoV-2 positive by nasal swab PCR, comprised fewer than ten mild cases and one severe case.

Treatment described: roughly 10-day PBMC culture with coronavirus spike peptide pools or control peptides (ViraFEST assay). Germline lookup yields CDR1 DFQATT and CDR2 SNEGSKA (reference sequence). The CDR3 runs to 16 residues. With 0 bases clipped from V and 2 bases from J, the junction kept 8 bases outside the gene matches. This material consisted of CD4+ T cells from blood, cultured in vitro, taken before SARS-CoV-2 vaccination. V gene TRBV20-1 combines with J gene TRBJ2-5, with 8 bases lining up with TRBD1. The clonotype was recovered from a human donor who had recovered from COVID-19. This CDR3 reads CSARETGTGTQETQYF. As DNA, the CDR3 is TGCAGTGCTAGAGAAACCGGGACAGGTACGCAAGAGACCCAGTACTTC.